Included here is one TCR beta chain sequence, with context. The antigen remains undetermined. The data stem from a study of cytomegalovirus exposure and HLA in healthy donors. Background on the study: Earlier work reported 117 million unique TCR beta sequences from 150 million to 200 million T cells. General study points: The authors later linked a missense DCLRE1C variant to TCR beta V- and J-gene trimming. Based on reports, TCR beta sequences accurately predicted HLA-A and HLA-B alleles for most subjects.

The CDR3 is made up of 13 amino acids. Trimming removed 3 bases from V and 11 bases from J; junction bases left unmatched: 7. CDR1 is SGHVS and CDR2 is FQNEAQ in the germline V gene. The PCR contained 60 Vbeta and 13 Jbeta primers. As processed by the authors: Per a later analysis, the number of unique TCR beta chains was about 80 million, of which roughly 10 million were shared. Sequencing was performed with immunoSEQ multiplex PCR; in TCRdb, only in-frame clones are kept and a portion is missing. That table gives V, J and clone size, and the DNA gave D and trimming. The data contain about 160,000 clones, roughly 72% of them singletons.

The clonotype comes from a man aged 35-49 years in good health and CMV-seronegative. The J gene is TRBJ1-5, the V gene TRBV7-8; TRBD1 matches 7 bases. Sequencing used PBMCs. The DNA of the CDR3 is TGTGCCAGCAGCTTTTCGACAGGGCGCGCCCAGCATTTT. It yields the protein CASSFSTGRAQHF.